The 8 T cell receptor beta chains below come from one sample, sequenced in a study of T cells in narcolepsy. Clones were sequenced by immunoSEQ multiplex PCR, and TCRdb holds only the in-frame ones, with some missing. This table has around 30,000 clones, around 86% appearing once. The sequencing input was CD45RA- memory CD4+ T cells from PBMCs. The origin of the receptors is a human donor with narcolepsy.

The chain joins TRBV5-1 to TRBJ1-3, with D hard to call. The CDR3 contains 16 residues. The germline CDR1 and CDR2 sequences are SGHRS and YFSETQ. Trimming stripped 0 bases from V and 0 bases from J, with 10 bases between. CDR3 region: CASSLDVASSGNTIYF. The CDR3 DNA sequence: TGCGCCAGCAGCTTGGATGTAGCGAGCTCTGGAAACACCATATATTTT.

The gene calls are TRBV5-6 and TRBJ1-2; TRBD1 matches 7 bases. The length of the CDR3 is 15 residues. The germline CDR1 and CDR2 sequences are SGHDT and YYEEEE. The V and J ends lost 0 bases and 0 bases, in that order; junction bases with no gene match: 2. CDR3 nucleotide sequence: TGTGCCAGCAGCTTGGGGACAGGTACTAACTATGGCTACACCTTC. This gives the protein CASSLGTGTNYGYTF.

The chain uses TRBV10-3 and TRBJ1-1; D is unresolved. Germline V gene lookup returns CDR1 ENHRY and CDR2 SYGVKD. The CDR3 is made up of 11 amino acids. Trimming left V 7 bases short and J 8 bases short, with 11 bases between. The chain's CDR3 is CAIIVGQEAFF. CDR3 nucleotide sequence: TGTGCCATCATAGTAGGTCAGGAAGCTTTCTTT.

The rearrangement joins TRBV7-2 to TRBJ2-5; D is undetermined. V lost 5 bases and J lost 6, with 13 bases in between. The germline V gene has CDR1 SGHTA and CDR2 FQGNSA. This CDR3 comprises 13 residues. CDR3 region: CASSPSRLKTQYF. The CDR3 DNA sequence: TGTGCCAGCAGCCCCTCAAGGTTAAAGACCCAGTACTTC.

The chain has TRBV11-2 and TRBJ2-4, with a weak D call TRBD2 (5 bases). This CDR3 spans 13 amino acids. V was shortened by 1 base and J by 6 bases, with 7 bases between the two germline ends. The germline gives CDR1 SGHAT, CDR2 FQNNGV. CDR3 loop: CASSLGGGNIQYF. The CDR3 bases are TGTGCCAGCAGCTTAGGTGGAGGAAACATTCAGTACTTC.

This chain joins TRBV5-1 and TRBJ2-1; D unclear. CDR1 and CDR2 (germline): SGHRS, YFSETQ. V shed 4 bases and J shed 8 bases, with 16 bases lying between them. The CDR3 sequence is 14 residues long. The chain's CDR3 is CASSLGVPPDEQFF. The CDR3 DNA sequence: TGCGCCAGCAGCCTCGGTGTACCCCCGGATGAGCAGTTCTTC.

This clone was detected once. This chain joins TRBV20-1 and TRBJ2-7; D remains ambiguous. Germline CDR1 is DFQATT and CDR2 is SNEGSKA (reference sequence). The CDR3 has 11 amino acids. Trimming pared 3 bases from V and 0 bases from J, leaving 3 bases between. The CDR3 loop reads CSARDSYEQYF. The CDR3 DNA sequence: TGCAGTGCTAGGGACTCCTACGAGCAGTACTTC.

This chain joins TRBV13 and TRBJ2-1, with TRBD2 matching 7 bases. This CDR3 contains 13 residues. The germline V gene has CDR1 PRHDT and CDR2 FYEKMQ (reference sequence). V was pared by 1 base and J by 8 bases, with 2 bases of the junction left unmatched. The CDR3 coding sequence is TGTGCCAGCAGCTTAGCAGGGAGGGATGAGCAGTTCTTC. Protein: CASSLAGRDEQFF.